Listed below are T cell receptor beta chains from one sample, sequenced in a study of beta chain features in type 1 diabetes. Sequencing was performed with immunoSEQ multiplex PCR; in TCRdb, only in-frame clones are kept and a portion is missing. The sample holds over 350,000 clones, approximately 15% seen once. Sequences were obtained from naive CD4+ T cells from blood. Source of these receptors: a woman aged 18-29 years in good health. Both conserved end residues are part of each CDR3. D genes are given only for firm matches. Size is omitted from some rows. Given values are once, few, many or a class for expanded clones.

d_call j_call v_call clone_size cdr3_aa cdr3_nt
TRBD2 TRBJ2-1 TRBV25-1 few CASSVPGLALQFF TGTGCCAGCAGTGTCCCGGGACTAGCTTTGCAGTTCTTC
- TRBJ2-5 TRBV5-1 - CASSETTGLQEETQYF TGCGCCAGCAGCGAGACGACAGGACTTCAGGAAGAGACCCAGTACTTC
- TRBJ2-5 TRBV28 - CASSQGLRKTQYF TGTGCCAGCAGTCAAGGACTTAGGAAGACCCAGTACTTC
TRBD2 TRBJ2-4 TRBV6-5 - CASSRGLPAKNIQYF TGTGCCAGCAGTCGGGGACTACCAGCCAAAAACATTCAGTACTTC
- TRBJ1-4 TRBV25-1 few CASSEAQGLLFF TGTGCCAGCAGTGAGGCCCAGGGTCTACTGTTTTTT
TRBD2 TRBJ2-1 TRBV9 - CASSVVVAGGLYNEQFF TGTGCCAGCAGCGTAGTAGTGGCGGGAGGACTCTACAATGAGCAGTTCTTC
- TRBJ2-4 TRBV27 few CASSPQGPAKNIQYF TGTGCCAGCAGTCCTCAGGGGCCAGCCAAAAACATTCAGTACTTC
- TRBJ2-5 TRBV29-1 - CSVSTGIQETQYF TGCAGCGTCAGCACAGGGATCCAAGAGACCCAGTACTTC
- TRBJ2-5 TRBV5-4 - CASSPRGGPLWETQYF TGTGCCAGCAGCCCCCGGGGAGGACCCTTGTGGGAGACCCAGTACTTC
- TRBJ2-6 TRBV29-1 - CSVTPGGGANVLTF TGCAGCGTTACCCCAGGAGGAGGGGCCAACGTCCTGACTTTC
- TRBJ2-2 TRBV5-5 - CASSLGHINGELFF TGTGCCAGCAGCTTGGGTCACATCAACGGGGAGCTGTTTTTT
TRBD2 TRBJ2-7 TRBV28 - CASLLYPGTSGVYEQYF TGTGCCAGCTTGTTATATCCCGGGACTAGCGGGGTCTACGAGCAGTACTTC
- TRBJ1-2 TRBV5-4 few CASRYTASYGYTF TGTGCCAGCAGGTATACAGCAAGCTATGGCTACACCTTC
- TRBJ2-6 TRBV27 few CASSFGPSGANVLTF TGTGCCAGCAGCTTCGGTCCCTCTGGGGCCAACGTCCTGACTTTC
- TRBJ1-1 TRBV10-3 - CAIQSGIAEAFF TGTGCCATCCAGTCGGGGATCGCTGAAGCTTTCTTT
- TRBJ2-6 TRBV7-9 few CASNKQEGKPNSGANVLTF TGTGCCAGCAACAAACAGGAGGGGAAACCTAACTCTGGGGCCAACGTCCTGACTTTC
- TRBJ2-7 TRBV7-9 - CASSLLGGRGASYEQYF TGTGCCAGCAGCTTATTAGGTGGCAGGGGAGCCTCCTACGAGCAGTACTTC
TRBD1 TRBJ1-1 TRBV30 - CAWSVGGTGRTEAFF TGTGCCTGGAGTGTCGGAGGGACAGGGAGGACTGAAGCTTTCTTT
TRBD2 TRBJ2-3 TRBV7-9 few CASSGVAGGGTDTQYF TGTGCCAGCAGCGGTGTAGCGGGAGGAGGCACAGATACGCAGTATTTT
TRBD1 TRBJ2-5 TRBV7-2 - CASSPGTGEYTQYF TGTGCCAGCAGCCCGGGGACAGGGGAGTACACCCAGTACTTC
- TRBJ2-1 TRBV15 - CATSRERDSRAEQFF TGTGCCACCAGCAGAGAAAGGGACTCCCGGGCTGAGCAGTTCTTC
- TRBJ1-2 TRBV29-1 few CSAPAGYGYTF TGCAGCGCGCCAGCAGGCTATGGCTACACCTTC
- TRBJ1-5 TRBV18 - CASSPAEGSQPQHF TGTGCCAGCTCACCGGCGGAAGGGAGTCAGCCCCAGCATTTT
TRBD2 TRBJ2-1 TRBV27 - CASSLIAGEPYNEQFF TGTGCCAGCAGTTTAATAGCGGGAGAGCCGTACAATGAGCAGTTCTTC
TRBD1 TRBJ1-1 TRBV19 once CASSAQRDRGLRAFF TGTGCCAGTAGTGCTCAACGGGACAGGGGATTGAGGGCTTTCTTT
- TRBJ2-5 TRBV28 few CASSQGRETQYF TGTGCCAGTTCACAGGGTCGGGAGACCCAGTACTTC
TRBD1 TRBJ2-7 TRBV6-5 - CASSYSGTGGGEQYF TGTGCCAGCAGTTACTCCGGGACAGGGGGCGGCGAGCAGTACTTC
- TRBJ2-7 TRBV14 few CASSPRTLSYEQYF TGTGCCAGCAGCCCCAGGACACTCTCCTACGAGCAGTACTTC
TRBD2 TRBJ2-1 TRBV18 - CASSPPLLAGVDNEQFF TGTGCCAGCTCACCACCACTGCTAGCGGGAGTTGATAATGAGCAGTTCTTC
TRBD1 TRBJ2-5 TRBV11-3 - CASSLARWDRHETQYF TGTGCCAGCAGCTTAGCCCGTTGGGACAGACACGAGACCCAGTACTTC
TRBD1 TRBJ2-7 TRBV7-2 - CASSSGNRGEQYF TGTGCCAGCAGCTCGGGGAACAGGGGCGAGCAGTACTTC
- TRBJ2-3 TRBV18 few CAASGDTDTQYF TGTGCCGCGTCGGGGGACACAGATACGCAGTATTTT
- TRBJ1-4 TRBV4-1 few CASSHRDNHNEKLFF TGCGCCAGCAGCCACAGGGATAACCATAATGAAAAACTGTTTTTT
- TRBJ2-7 TRBV9 few CASSVAAGTYEQYF TGTGCCAGCAGCGTAGCGGCGGGTACCTACGAGCAGTACTTC
- TRBJ2-7 TRBV25-1 - CASSRTATRDEQYF TGTGCCAGCAGTAGGACAGCCACTCGGGACGAGCAGTACTTC
TRBD1 TRBJ1-5 TRBV19 few CAGGGADQPQHF TGTGCCGGAGGGGGCGCGGATCAGCCCCAGCATTTT
- TRBJ1-5 TRBV19 - CASSVQGFQPQHF TGTGCCAGTAGTGTTCAGGGTTTTCAGCCCCAGCATTTT
- TRBJ1-5 TRBV7-6 - CASSLGAGDQPQHF TGTGCCAGCAGCTTAGGGGCCGGGGATCAGCCCCAGCATTTT
- TRBJ2-1 TRBV7-9 few CASSFSAEQFF TGTGCCAGCAGCTTTAGTGCCGAGCAGTTCTTC
- TRBJ2-7 TRBV23-1 few CASGTTGGDEQYF TGCGCCAGCGGGACAACGGGGGGCGACGAGCAGTACTTC
- TRBJ2-2 TRBV7-2 - CASSLFPGTGELFF TGTGCCAGCAGCTTATTCCCAGGGACCGGGGAGCTGTTTTTT
- TRBJ2-7 TRBV7-9 - CASSLVTRGGEQYF TGTGCCAGCAGCTTAGTGACTCGAGGGGGCGAGCAGTACTTC
- TRBJ2-5 TRBV15 - CATSLTGGLGGETQYF TGTGCCACCAGCCTGACGGGGGGCCTAGGTGGAGAGACCCAGTACTTC
TRBD2 TRBJ2-7 TRBV18 few CASSPPGLAYEQYF TGTGCCAGCTCACCCCCGGGACTAGCCTACGAGCAGTACTTC
- TRBJ1-1 TRBV5-1 - CASSSRGRTEAFF TGCGCCAGCAGCTCCAGGGGTCGCACTGAAGCTTTCTTT
TRBD2 TRBJ2-7 TRBV30 few CAWTSGIYEQYF TGTGCCTGGACTAGCGGGATCTACGAGCAGTACTTC
TRBD2 TRBJ2-1 TRBV30 - CAWSPGLAGDEQFF TGTGCCTGGAGTCCCGGCTTAGCGGGGGATGAGCAGTTCTTC
- TRBJ2-7 TRBV6-6 - CASSFPEYEQYF TGTGCCAGCAGCTTCCCCGAGTACGAGCAGTACTTC